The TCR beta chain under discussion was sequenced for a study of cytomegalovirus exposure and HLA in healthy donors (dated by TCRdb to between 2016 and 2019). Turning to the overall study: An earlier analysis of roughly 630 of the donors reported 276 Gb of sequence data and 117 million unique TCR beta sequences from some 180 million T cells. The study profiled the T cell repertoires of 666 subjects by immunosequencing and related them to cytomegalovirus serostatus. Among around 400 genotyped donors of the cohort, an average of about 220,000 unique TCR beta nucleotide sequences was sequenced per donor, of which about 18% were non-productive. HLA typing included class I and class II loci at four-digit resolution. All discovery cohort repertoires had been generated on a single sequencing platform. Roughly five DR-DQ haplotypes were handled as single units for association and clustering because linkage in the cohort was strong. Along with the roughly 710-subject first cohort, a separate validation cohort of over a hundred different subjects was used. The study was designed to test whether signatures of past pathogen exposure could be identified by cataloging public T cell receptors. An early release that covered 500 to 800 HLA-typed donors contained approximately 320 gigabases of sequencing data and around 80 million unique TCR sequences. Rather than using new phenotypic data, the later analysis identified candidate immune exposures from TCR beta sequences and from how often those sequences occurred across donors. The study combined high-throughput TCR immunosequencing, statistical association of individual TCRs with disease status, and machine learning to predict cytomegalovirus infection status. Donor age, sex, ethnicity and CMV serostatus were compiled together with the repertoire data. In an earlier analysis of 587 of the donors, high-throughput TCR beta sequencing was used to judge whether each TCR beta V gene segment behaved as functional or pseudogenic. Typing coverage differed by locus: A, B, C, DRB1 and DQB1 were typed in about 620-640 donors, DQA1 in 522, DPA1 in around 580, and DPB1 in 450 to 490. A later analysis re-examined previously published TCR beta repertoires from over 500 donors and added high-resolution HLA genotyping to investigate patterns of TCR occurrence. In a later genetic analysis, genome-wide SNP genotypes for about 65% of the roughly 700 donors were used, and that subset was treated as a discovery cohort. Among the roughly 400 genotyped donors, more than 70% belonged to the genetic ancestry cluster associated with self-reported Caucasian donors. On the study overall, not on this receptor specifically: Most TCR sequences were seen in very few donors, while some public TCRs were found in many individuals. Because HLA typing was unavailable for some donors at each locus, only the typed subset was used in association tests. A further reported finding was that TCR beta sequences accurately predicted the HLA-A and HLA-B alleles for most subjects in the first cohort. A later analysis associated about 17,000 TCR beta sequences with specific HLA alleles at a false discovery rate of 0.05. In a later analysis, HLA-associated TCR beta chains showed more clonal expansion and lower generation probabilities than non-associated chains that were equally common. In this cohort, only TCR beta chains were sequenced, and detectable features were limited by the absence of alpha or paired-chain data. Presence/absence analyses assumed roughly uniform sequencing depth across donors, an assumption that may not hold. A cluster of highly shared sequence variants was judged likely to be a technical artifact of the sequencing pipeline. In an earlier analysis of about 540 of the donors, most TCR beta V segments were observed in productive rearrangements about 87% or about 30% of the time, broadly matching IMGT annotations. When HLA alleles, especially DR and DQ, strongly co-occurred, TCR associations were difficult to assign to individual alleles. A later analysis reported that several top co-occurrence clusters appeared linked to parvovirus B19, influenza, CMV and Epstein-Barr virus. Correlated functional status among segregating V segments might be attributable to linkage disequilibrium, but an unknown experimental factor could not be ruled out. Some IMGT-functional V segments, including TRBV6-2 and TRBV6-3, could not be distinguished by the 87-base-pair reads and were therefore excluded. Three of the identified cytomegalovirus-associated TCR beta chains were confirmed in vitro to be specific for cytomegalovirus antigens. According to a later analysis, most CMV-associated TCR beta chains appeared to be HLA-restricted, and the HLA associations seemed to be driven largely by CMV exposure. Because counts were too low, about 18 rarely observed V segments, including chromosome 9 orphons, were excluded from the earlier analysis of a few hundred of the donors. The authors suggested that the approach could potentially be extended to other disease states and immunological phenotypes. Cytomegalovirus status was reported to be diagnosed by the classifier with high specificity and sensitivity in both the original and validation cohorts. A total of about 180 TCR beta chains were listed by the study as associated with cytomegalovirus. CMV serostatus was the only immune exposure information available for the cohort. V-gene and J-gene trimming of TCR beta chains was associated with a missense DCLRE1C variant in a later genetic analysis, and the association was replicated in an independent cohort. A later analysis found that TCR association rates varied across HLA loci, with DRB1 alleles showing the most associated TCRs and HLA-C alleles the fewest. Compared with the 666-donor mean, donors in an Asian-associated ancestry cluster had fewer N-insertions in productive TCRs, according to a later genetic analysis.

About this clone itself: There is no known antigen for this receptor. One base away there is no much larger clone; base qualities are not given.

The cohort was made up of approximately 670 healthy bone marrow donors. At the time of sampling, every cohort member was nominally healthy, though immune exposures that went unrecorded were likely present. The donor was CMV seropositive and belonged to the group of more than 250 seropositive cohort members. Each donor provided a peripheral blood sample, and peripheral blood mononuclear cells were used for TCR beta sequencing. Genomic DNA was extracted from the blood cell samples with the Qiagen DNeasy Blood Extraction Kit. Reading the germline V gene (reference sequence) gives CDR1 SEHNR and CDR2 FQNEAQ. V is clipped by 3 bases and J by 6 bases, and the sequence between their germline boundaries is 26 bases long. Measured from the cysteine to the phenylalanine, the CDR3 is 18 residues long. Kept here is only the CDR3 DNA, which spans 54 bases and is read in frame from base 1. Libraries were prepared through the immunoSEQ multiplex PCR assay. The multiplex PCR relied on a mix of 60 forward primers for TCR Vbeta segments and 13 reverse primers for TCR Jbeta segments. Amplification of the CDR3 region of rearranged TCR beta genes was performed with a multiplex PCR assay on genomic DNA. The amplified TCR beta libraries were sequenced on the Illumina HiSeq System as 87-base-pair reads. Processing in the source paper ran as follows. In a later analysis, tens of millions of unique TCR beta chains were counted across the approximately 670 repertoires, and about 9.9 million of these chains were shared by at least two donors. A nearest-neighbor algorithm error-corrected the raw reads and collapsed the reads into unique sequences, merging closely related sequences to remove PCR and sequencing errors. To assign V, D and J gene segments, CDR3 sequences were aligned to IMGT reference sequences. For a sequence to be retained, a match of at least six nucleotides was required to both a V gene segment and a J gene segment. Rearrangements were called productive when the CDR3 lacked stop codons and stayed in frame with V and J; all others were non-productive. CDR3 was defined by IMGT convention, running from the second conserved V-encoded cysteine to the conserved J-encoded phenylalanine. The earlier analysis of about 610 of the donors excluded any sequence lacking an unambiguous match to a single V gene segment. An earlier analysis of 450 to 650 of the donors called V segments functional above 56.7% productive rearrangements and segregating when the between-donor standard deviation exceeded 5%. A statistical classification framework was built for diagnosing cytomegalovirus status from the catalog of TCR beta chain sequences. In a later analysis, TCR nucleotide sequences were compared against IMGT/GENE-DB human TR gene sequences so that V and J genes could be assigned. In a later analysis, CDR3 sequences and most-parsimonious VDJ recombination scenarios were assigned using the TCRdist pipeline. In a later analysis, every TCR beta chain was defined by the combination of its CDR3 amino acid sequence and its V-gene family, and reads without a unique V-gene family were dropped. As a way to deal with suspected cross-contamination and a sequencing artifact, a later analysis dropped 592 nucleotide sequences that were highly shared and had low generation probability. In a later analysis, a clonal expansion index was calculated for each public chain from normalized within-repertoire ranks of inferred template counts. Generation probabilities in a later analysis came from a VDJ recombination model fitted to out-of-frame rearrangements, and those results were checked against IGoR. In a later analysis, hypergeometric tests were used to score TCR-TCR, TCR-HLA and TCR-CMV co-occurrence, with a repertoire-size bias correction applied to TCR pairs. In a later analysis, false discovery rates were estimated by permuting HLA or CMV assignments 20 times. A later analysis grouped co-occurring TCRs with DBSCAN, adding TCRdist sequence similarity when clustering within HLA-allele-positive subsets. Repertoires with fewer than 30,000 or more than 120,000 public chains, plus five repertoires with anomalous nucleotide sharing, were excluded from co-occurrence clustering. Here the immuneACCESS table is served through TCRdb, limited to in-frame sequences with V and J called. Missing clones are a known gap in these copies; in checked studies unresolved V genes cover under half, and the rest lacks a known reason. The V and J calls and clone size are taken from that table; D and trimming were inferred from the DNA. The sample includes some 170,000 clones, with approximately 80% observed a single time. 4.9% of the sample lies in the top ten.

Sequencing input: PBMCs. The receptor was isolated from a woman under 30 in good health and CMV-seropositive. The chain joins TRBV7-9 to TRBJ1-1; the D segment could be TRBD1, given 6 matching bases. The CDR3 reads CASSFYLGSAGGPSEAFF. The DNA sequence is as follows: TGTGCCAGCAGCTTCTATCTGGGCAGCGCGGGGGGCCCCTCTGAAGCTTTCTTT.